The sequence of this TCR beta chain was determined in a study of T cells in Graves' hyperthyroidism and ophthalmopathy. Turning to the study itself: Any treatment followed the collection of peripheral blood at initial diagnosis.

The sample holds many counts of this clonotype. Its specificity is unknown. Regarding the study as a whole: Blood held most thyroid clonotypes expanded above 0.001 frequency.

The V and J ends lost 10 bases and 0 bases respectively, with 12 bases between them. The CDR3 spans 13 residues. Germline lookup yields CDR1 LNHDA and CDR2 SQIVND (reference sequence). RNA transcripts served as the template for amplifying TCR beta CDR3 regions. The study used the HTBI primer set for a first-round RT-PCR of the TCR CDR3. One entry per CDR3 protein results from TCRdb running MiXCR on the multiplex PCR reads. Of hundreds of thousands of distinct CDR3 sequences in the sample, around 22% are singletons; the top ten hold under 65%. Sequencing was performed on blood. This receptor was taken from a young man with Graves' ophthalmopathy. The V gene is TRBV19, the J gene TRBJ1-1; D unresolved. The CDR3 sequence is CATNDVMNTEAFF. CDR3 bases: TGTGCCACCAACGACGTCATGAACACTGAAGCTTTCTTT.